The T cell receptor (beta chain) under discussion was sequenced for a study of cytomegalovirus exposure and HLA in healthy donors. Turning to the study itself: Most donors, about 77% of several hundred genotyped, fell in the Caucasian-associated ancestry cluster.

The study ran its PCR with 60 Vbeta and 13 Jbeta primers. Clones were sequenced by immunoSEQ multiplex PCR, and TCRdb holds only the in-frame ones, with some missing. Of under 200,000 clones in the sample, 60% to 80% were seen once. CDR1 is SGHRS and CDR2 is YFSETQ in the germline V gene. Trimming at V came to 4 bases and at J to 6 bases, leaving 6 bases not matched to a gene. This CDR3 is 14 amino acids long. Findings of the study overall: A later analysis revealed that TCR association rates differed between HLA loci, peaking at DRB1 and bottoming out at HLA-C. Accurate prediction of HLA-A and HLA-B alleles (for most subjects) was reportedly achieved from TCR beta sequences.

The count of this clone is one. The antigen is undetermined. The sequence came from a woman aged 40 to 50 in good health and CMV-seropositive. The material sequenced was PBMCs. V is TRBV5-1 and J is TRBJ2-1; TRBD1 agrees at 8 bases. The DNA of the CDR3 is TGCGCCAGCAGCAAGGACAGGGCCACCAATGAGCAGTTCTTC. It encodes CASSKDRATNEQFF.